This T cell receptor beta chain was sequenced for a study of human T cells and chemical hapten exposure. Regarding time point: pre-sensitization, week 0. Regarding treatment: therapeutic diphenylcyclopropenone sensitization with weekly scalp DPC. This clonotype turned up a few times. Trimming removed 0 bases from V and 0 bases from J; junction bases left unmatched: 7. The CDR3 spans 17 residues. The V gene's germline CDR1 is DFQATT and CDR2 SNEGSKA (reference sequence). One entry per CDR3 protein results from TCRdb running MiXCR on the RACE reads. The data contain roughly 50,000 distinct CDR3 sequences, more than 7.5% of them seen just once; the ten biggest clones take up 8% to 10%.

The receptor was derived from a middle-aged man with alopecia areata. Some clones in this sample may be carry-over from other donors' samples. This material consisted of whole blood, taken in connection with sensitization to the hapten diphenylcyclopropenone (DPC). This chain joins TRBV20-1 and TRBJ1-1, with TRBD1 identical over 10 bases. The CDR3 loop is CSAREGQGFPLNTEAFF. Written as DNA, the CDR3 is TGCAGTGCTAGAGAGGGACAGGGGTTCCCTTTGAACACTGAAGCTTTCTTT.